This entry lists 31 T cell receptor beta chains sequenced from one sample in a study of a mutant IDH1 vaccine in newly diagnosed glioma. Data came from immunoSEQ multiplex PCR; TCRdb stores just in-frame clones and leaves some out. The sample lists roughly 45,000 clones; 70% to 85% were seen once. What these receptors recognize is not known. The time point was: week 23, last vaccination. Each dose delivered 300 ug of mutant IDH1 20-mer peptide subcutaneously with imiquimod. This material consisted of PBMCs, taken from a glioma patient whose treatment included an IDH1 peptide vaccine. The receptor set was obtained from a woman younger than 30 with glioma. Some clones in this sample may be carry-over from other donors' samples.

The rearrangement links TRBV9 to TRBJ2-1; no reliable D call. Trimming stripped 4 bases from V and 5 bases from J, with 16 bases between. The CDR3 has 15 residues. The germline gives CDR1 SGDLS, CDR2 YYNGEE. The CDR3 sequence is CASSPGSATNNEQFF. The CDR3 DNA follows: TGTGCCAGCAGCCCCGGGTCCGCAACGAACAATGAGCAGTTCTTC. Together with reference TRBV9 and TRBJ2-1, the CDR3 gives the full variable domain: DSGVTQTPKHLITATGQRVTLRCSPRSGDLSVYWYQQSLDQGLQFLIQYYNGEERAKGNILERFSAQQFPDLHSELNLSSLELGDSALYFCASSPGSATNNEQFFGPGTRLTVL.

In its sample, this clone was seen a few times. V is TRBV4-2 and J is TRBJ2-7, with D perhaps TRBD2 (6 bases). CDR1 LGHNA and CDR2 YNFKEQ come from the germline V gene. V dropped 0 bases and J dropped 4 bases, with 13 bases sitting between them. The length of the CDR3 is 15 residues. The CDR3 here is CASSQDLGRGYEQYF. CDR3 bases: TGTGCCAGCAGCCAAGATCTTGGCCGGGGGTACGAGCAGTACTTC.

This chain uses TRBV25-1 with TRBJ1-6; D is uncertain. The V and J ends lost 1 base and 9 bases respectively, with 13 bases between them. Germline V CDR1 and CDR2: MGHDK, SYGVNS. This CDR3 region has 15 residues. The CDR3 region has the DNA TGTGCCAGCAGTGAATCCGTCACCCGCGGTTCACCCCTCCACTTT. Its protein is CASSESVTRGSPLHF. Complete variable domain (other parts from reference TRBV25-1 and TRBJ1-6): EADIYQTPRYLVIGTGKKITLECSQTMGHDKMYWYQQDPGMELHLIHYSYGVNSTEKGDLSSESTVSRIRTEHFPLTLESARPSHTSQYLCASSESVTRGSPLHFGNGTRLTVT.

There are a few counts of this clone. The gene calls are TRBV7-6 and TRBJ1-1, with D maybe TRBD1 (6 bases). Germline loops: CDR1 SGHVS, CDR2 FNYEAQ. There are 15 residues in the CDR3. Trimming left V 2 bases short and J 2 bases short, with 12 bases between. The CDR3, as DNA: TGTGCCAGCAGCTTACTACAACAGGGTAACACTGAAGCTTTCTTT. This codes for CASSLLQQGNTEAFF.

V is TRBV11-2 and J is TRBJ1-1; D uncertain. The germline V gene has CDR1 SGHAT and CDR2 FQNNGV. The CDR3 covers 13 residues. The V and J ends lost 5 bases and 8 bases respectively, with 15 bases between them. CDR3 bases: TGTGCCAGCAGCCCTGGCGGCCCACAGGAAGCTTTCTTT. Translating gives CASSPGGPQEAFF.

This clone was seen a few times. V is TRBV5-6 and J is TRBJ1-1; possible D gene TRBD1, 5 bases. V lost 2 bases and J lost 0, with 8 bases in between. Per germline, CDR1 SGHDT and CDR2 YYEEEE. This CDR3 region has 14 residues. CDR3 loop: CASSLTGMNTEAFF. CDR3 in DNA: TGTGCCAGCAGCTTAACAGGCATGAACACTGAAGCTTTCTTT.

This chain joins TRBV19 and TRBJ2-2; D is undetermined. V was pared by 3 bases and J by 2 bases, with 10 bases between. Per germline, CDR1 LNHDA and CDR2 SQIVND (reference sequence). The CDR3 extends over 15 amino acids. CDR3 bases: TGTGCCAGTAGTATGTCAGGCCACAACACCGGGGAGCTGTTTTTT. It yields the protein CASSMSGHNTGELFF.

The chain combines TRBV6-5 with TRBJ1-2, with D possibly being TRBD1 (5 bases). CDR1 and CDR2 (germline): MNHEY, SVGAGI. Trimming shortened V by 0 bases and J by 2 bases, and 7 bases separated the two germline ends. This CDR3 has 14 amino acids. Here the CDR3 reads CASSYSDSNYGYTF. The CDR3 DNA reads TGTGCCAGCAGTTACTCTGACAGCAACTATGGCTACACCTTC.

The rearrangement links TRBV9 to TRBJ2-1; 8 bases map to TRBD1. The CDR3 covers 16 residues. J was trimmed by 5 bases and V by 4 bases; bases with no gene match: 11. CDR1 is SGDLS and CDR2 is YYNGEE in the germline V gene. The CDR3 DNA follows: TGTGCCAGCAGCCCCCACATGGGGACAGGTGACAATGAGCAGTTCTTC. Its translation is CASSPHMGTGDNEQFF.

The chain uses TRBV5-4 and TRBJ2-3, with TRBD2 matching over 8 bases. This CDR3 has 14 residues. Germline values: CDR1 SGHNT, CDR2 YYREEE (reference sequence). V shed 6 bases and J 3 bases; nucleotides not matched to a gene: 6. The CDR3 sequence: CASTPGGATDTQYF. As DNA, the CDR3 is TGTGCCAGCACCCCCGGGGGGGCTACAGATACGCAGTATTTT.

The chain recombines TRBV4-3 with TRBJ1-6, with TRBD1 matching over 7 bases. V shed 2 bases, J shed 10 bases, and the junction held 2 bases outside the gene matches. Germline CDR1 and CDR2: LGHNA and YSLEER. The CDR3 covers 13 residues. The CDR3 bases are TGCGCCAGCAGCCAAACAGGGGACTCACCCCTCCACTTT. This encodes CASSQTGDSPLHF.

This clone was seen only once. This chain uses TRBV9 with TRBJ1-2, with unresolved D. Germline-derived CDR1 and CDR2 are SGDLS and YYNGEE. Trimming removed 0 bases from V and 5 bases from J, with 11 bases in between. This CDR3 region has 14 residues. CDR3 sequence reads: CASSVGSLGYGYTF. The CDR3 DNA sequence: TGTGCCAGCAGCGTAGGTTCCTTGGGGTATGGCTACACCTTC.

The chain has TRBV7-6 and TRBJ1-1; 7 positions agree with TRBD1. The V and J ends lost 0 bases and 1 base, in that order; junction bases with no gene match: 11. From germline, CDR1 is SGHVS and CDR2 FNYEAQ. This CDR3 spans 18 amino acids. This chain's CDR3 is CASSLAAARGLKNTEAFF. The DNA for the CDR3 is TGTGCCAGCAGCTTAGCGGCGGCGAGGGGGCTTAAGAACACTGAAGCTTTCTTT.

The genes are TRBV29-1 and TRBJ1-2; the match to TRBD1 covers 10 bases. The trim removed 4 bases at V and 2 bases at J, leaving 4 bases unmatched. Per the germline V gene, CDR1 is SQVTM and CDR2 is ANQGSEA. The CDR3 consists of 14 residues. CDR3 region: CSVVPDRGNYGYTF. CDR3 DNA sequence: TGCAGCGTTGTCCCGGACAGGGGGAACTATGGCTACACCTTC. The whole variable domain, remainder taken from reference TRBV29-1 and TRBJ1-2, is SAVISQKPSRDICQRGTSLTIQCQVDSQVTMMFWYRQQPGQSLTLIATANQGSEATYESGFVIDKFPISRPNLTFSTLTVSNMSPEDSSIYLCSVVPDRGNYGYTFGSGTRLTVV.

The chain has TRBV4-2 and TRBJ2-5, with a possible D match to TRBD1 (6 bases). Germline CDR1 and CDR2: LGHNA and YNFKEQ. The CDR3 is made up of 13 amino acids. Trimming cost V 5 bases and J 4 bases, with 11 bases left between them. Written as DNA, the CDR3 is TGTGCCAGCAGCACCAGGGGTTTAGAGACCCAGTACTTC. The encoded protein is CASSTRGLETQYF.

The chain employs TRBV9 and TRBJ1-1; D is undetermined. Germline V gene data show CDR1 as SGDLS and CDR2 as YYNGEE. V lost 0 bases to trimming and J lost 8 bases, with 11 bases between them. The CDR3 consists of 13 residues. CDR3 DNA sequence: TGTGCCAGCAGCGTAGGAGGGTCGGCGGAAGCTTTCTTT. It translates to CASSVGGSAEAFF.

The chain uses TRBV18 and TRBJ2-7; D not certain. Germline CDR1 reads KGHSH; CDR2 reads LQKENI. Trimming shortened V by 3 bases and J by 3 bases, and 12 bases separated the two germline ends. The CDR3 has 14 amino acids. The CDR3 loop is CASSPSPEYYEQYF. The CDR3 nucleotides read TGTGCCAGCTCACCTAGTCCAGAATACTACGAGCAGTACTTC.

The chain uses TRBV7-2 and TRBJ1-1; D might be TRBD1 (5 bases). The CDR3 extends over 15 amino acids. V lost 1 base to trimming and J lost 10 bases, with 19 bases between them. Germline V lookup: CDR1 SGHTA, CDR2 FQGNSA. As DNA, the CDR3 is TGTGCCAGCAGCTTAGTGAGCAGGGCCCCTCGAGGAGCTTTCTTT. It encodes CASSLVSRAPRGAFF.

This chain joins TRBV11-2 and TRBJ2-5; D gene ambiguous. Trimming took off 0 bases at V and 7 bases at J, with 15 bases between the two ends. Germline CDR1 SGHAT, CDR2 FQNNGV. The CDR3 runs 15 residues. CDR3 sequence (DNA): TGTGCCAGCAGCTTAGATCGGGTGGAAGGGTTGACCCAGTACTTC. Translation: CASSLDRVEGLTQYF.

The chain combines TRBV7-9 with TRBJ1-3; D uncertain. There are 11 residues in the CDR3. Germline lookup yields CDR1 SEHNR and CDR2 FQNEAQ (reference sequence). The germline V and J ends were trimmed by 3 bases and 7 bases, with 4 bases remaining between them. Here the CDR3 reads CASSLVNTIYF. The CDR3 DNA follows: TGTGCCAGCAGCTTGGTTAACACCATATATTTT.

This chain joins TRBV4-2 and TRBJ1-1; 9 positions agree with TRBD1. Germline assignment: CDR1 LGHNA and CDR2 YNFKEQ. V lost 6 bases, J lost 1 base, and 6 bases stayed unmatched. This CDR3 comprises 15 residues. CDR3 bases: TGTGCCAGCAGGGACAGGGGAGGGAAGAACACTGAAGCTTTCTTT. Translation gives CASRDRGGKNTEAFF.

The chain uses TRBV29-1 and TRBJ2-1, with 8 bases matching TRBD1. Germline V CDR1 and CDR2: SQVTM, ANQGSEA. Trimming took 8 bases from V and 8 from J; bases not matched to a gene: 14. The length of the CDR3 is 14 residues. The CDR3 DNA sequence: TGCAGCTTTACTGGACAGGGTTCGGCGGATGAGCAGTTCTTC. It encodes CSFTGQGSADEQFF.

This chain joins TRBV6-5 and TRBJ1-2; possible D gene TRBD1, 5 bases. The CDR3 covers 16 residues. V was pared by 0 bases and J by 2 bases, with 13 bases between. The V gene's germline CDR1 is MNHEY and CDR2 SVGAGI. CDR3 in amino acids: CASSYSPEGANYGYTF. The CDR3 DNA follows: TGTGCCAGCAGTTACTCGCCGGAAGGGGCGAACTATGGCTACACCTTC.

The CDR3 spells CSVERLAGYNEQFF. The CDR3 DNA reads as TGCAGCGTTGAAAGACTAGCGGGTTACAATGAGCAGTTCTTC. The rearrangement joins TRBV29-1 to TRBJ2-1; 10 positions agree with TRBD2. Germline assignment: CDR1 SQVTM and CDR2 ANQGSEA. The CDR3 loop spans 14 amino acids. Losses at the gene ends were 2 bases for V and 4 bases for J; bases not matched to a gene: 2.

The V call is TRBV7-8, the J call TRBJ1-3; 12 nucleotides align to TRBD1. V shed 5 bases, J shed 0 bases, and the junction held 5 bases outside the gene matches. The germline gives CDR1 SGHVS, CDR2 FQNEAQ. This CDR3 is built from 17 residues. The CDR3 protein is CASSPGTGGHSGNTIYF. The CDR3 region has the DNA TGTGCCAGCAGCCCAGGGACAGGGGGCCACTCTGGAAACACCATATATTTT. Full variable domain (remainder filled in from reference TRBV7-8 and TRBJ1-3): GAGVSQSPRYKVAKRGQDVALRCDPISGHVSLFWYQQALGQGPEFLTYFQNEAQLDKSGLPSDRFFAERPEGSVSTLKIQRTQQEDSAVYLCASSPGTGGHSGNTIYFGEGSWLTVV.

The V gene is TRBV7-2, the J gene TRBJ2-5; the D gene is possibly TRBD1 (6 bases). Germline values: CDR1 SGHTA, CDR2 FQGNSA. The CDR3 is 14 residues long. Trimming cost V 3 bases and J 1 base, with 9 bases left between them. This CDR3 reads CASSLQGIQETQYF. Here the CDR3 DNA reads TGTGCCAGCAGCTTGCAGGGGATCCAAGAGACCCAGTACTTC.

V gene TRBV19 combines with J gene TRBJ1-1; D is unresolved. The CDR3 consists of 13 residues. V dropped 3 bases and J dropped 3 bases, with 8 bases sitting between them. Germline lookup yields CDR1 LNHDA and CDR2 SQIVND (reference sequence). The CDR3 protein is CASSMRVDTEAFF. The CDR3, as DNA: TGTGCCAGTAGTATGCGGGTCGACACTGAAGCTTTCTTT.

This clone appeared a few times. V and J are TRBV19 and TRBJ1-1, with D possibly matching TRBD1 (5 bases). In germline, CDR1 is LNHDA, CDR2 SQIVND (reference sequence). The CDR3 contains 16 residues. V was shortened by 5 bases and J by 1 base, with 17 bases between the two germline ends. This CDR3 reads CASSPRRGGRNTEAFF. The CDR3 nucleotides are TGTGCCAGTAGTCCTAGGCGGGGGGGGAGGAACACTGAAGCTTTCTTT.

This clone was seen only once. The chain combines TRBV18 with TRBJ2-7; TRBD1 or TRBD2 may be the D gene (6 bases each). The CDR3 totals 16 residues. V gave up 0 bases and J gave up 3 bases, with 15 bases separating them. The V gene's germline CDR1 is KGHSH and CDR2 LQKENI. CDR3 bases: TGTGCCAGCTCACCACCCCGGGGGCTTTCGTACTACGAGCAGTACTTC. Residues: CASSPPRGLSYYEQYF.

The J gene is TRBJ1-1, the V gene TRBV4-2; the D gene is possibly TRBD1 (6 bases). The CDR3 sequence is 13 residues long. Per the germline V gene, CDR1 is LGHNA and CDR2 is YNFKEQ. V shed 0 bases and J shed 5 bases, with 7 bases lying between them. CDR3 DNA: TGTGCCAGCAGCCAAGACAGGGGAACTGAAGCTTTCTTT. As protein: CASSQDRGTEAFF.

With regard to this clone: The same CDR3 can be traced to other DNA sequences in this sample. The V call is TRBV2, the J call TRBJ2-1; 11 positions agree with TRBD2. V was clipped by 4 bases and J by 5 bases; unmatched bases: 1. This CDR3 has 14 amino acids. Germline V gives CDR1 SNHLY, CDR2 FYNNEI. The CDR3 DNA sequence: TGTGCCAGCAGTGGACTAGCGGGAAACAATGAGCAGTTCTTC. Protein product: CASSGLAGNNEQFF.